This T cell receptor (beta chain) was identified during a study of identifying expanded T cells in peripheral blood. Study-level results: Across healthy donors, higher total template counts meant significantly greater approximately two-week count variance. Differentially abundant clones: around 1.2 between replicates, about 15 at roughly 15 days, roughly 18 at four.

Sequenced by immunoSEQ multiplex PCR; TCRdb stores in-frame clones only, minus some. The sample has 100,000 or so clones, approximately 88% seen once; the top ten hold approximately 18%. About this clone itself: What it binds is not known.

Collection occurred without any documented infections or immune events in donors. The sequence was obtained from a person aged 18 to 75 in good health. Input material: blood.

CDR3 protein: CASSRSGHSYEQYF. CDR3 DNA: TGTGCCAGCAGCCGTTCGGGACATTCCTACGAGCAGTACTTC. V gene TRBV14 combines with J gene TRBJ2-7, with D tentatively TRBD1 (6 bases). The germline V gene has CDR1 SGHDN and CDR2 FVKESK. The CDR3 runs to 14 residues. Trimming left V 4 bases short and J 1 base short, with 11 bases between.